A selection of T cell receptor beta chains follows, all from one sample in a study of T cells in Graves' hyperthyroidism and ophthalmopathy. TCRdb analysed the multiplex PCR reads with MiXCR anew, one entry per CDR3 protein. The data show approximately 630,000 distinct CDR3 sequences, around 16% seen once. The sample was blood. Every receptor here comes from a woman in her 30s with Graves' hyperthyroidism. The conserved cysteine and the conserved F or W are not part of the CDR3 here.

>TRBV2|TRBJ2-7
ASSEAPGNEQY
>TRBV2|TRBJ1-5
ASSEWGQGSQPQH
>TRBV7-9|TRBJ2-3
ASTRGGANSDTQY
>TRBV28|TRBJ1-4
ASSLGLQETNEKLF
>TRBV20-1|TRBJ2-7
SANSGSPYYEQY
>TRBV30|TRBJ2-5
AWSLRYQETQY
>TRBV30|TRBJ2-1
ACRLAGGPNHNEQF
>TRBV18|TRBJ2-5
ASSPAPSQETQY
>TRBV18|TRBJ2-7
ASSPPTGQGPSEQY
>TRBV28|TRBJ2-3
ASNSQGRTDTQY
>TRBV20-1|TRBJ1-4
SARDSSYEKLF
>TRBV2|TRBJ2-1
ASSAPGLQGAYNEQF
>TRBV7-8|TRBJ1-2
ASSSTGHRGYT
>TRBV11-2|TRBJ2-4
ASSLSGSGNIQY
>TRBV12-3/TRBV12-4|TRBJ2-1
ASNGQGKTYNEQF
>TRBV2|TRBJ1-4
ASSVTGTREKLF
>TRBV20-1|TRBJ1-2
SDRKQGHYGYT
>TRBV29-1|TRBJ2-2
SVELFSGLAGELF
>TRBV3-1|TRBJ2-6
ASSQSLQRLRSSGANVLT
>TRBV2|TRBJ1-1
ASRGQYGTEAF
>TRBV7-2|TRBJ2-2
ASSLARPGELF
>TRBV7-9|TRBJ2-1
ASSLRTSGRYEQF
>TRBV28|TRBJ2-7
ASSPGSCYEQY
>TRBV3-1|TRBJ2-7
ASSPAGTSGYEQY
>TRBV7-2|TRBJ2-5
ARQPGTSGQETQY
>TRBV27|TRBJ1-5
ASSPMSNQPQH